This entry is about one T cell receptor beta chain. As yet, its antigen is unknown. V lost 7 bases, J lost 10 bases, and 14 bases stayed unmatched. Germline assignment: CDR1 SEHNR and CDR2 FQNEAQ (reference sequence). This CDR3 contains 15 residues. This entry is derived from a study of blood T cells in healthy people across ages. Study outcomes and limitations: When set beside aged donors, long-lived donors presented more naive CD4+ cells and higher diversity.

A second 7 to 11 cycle PCR used barcoded and J-beta primers. MiXCR, applied by TCRdb to the 5' RACE reads, yields one record per CDR3 protein. The sample shows over a million distinct CDR3 sequences, about 40% of them seen only once. Each sample yielded at least 5 micrograms of PBMC total RNA. The specimen sequenced was blood. The chain recombines TRBV7-9 with TRBJ2-1; 9 bases are a match to TRBD2. This receptor was obtained from a woman aged 18-30 years in good health. The CDR3 bases are TGTGCCAGCATCCGTCGACTAGCGGCGCCGGGGGAGCAGTTCTTC. Protein sequence: CASIRRLAAPGEQFF.